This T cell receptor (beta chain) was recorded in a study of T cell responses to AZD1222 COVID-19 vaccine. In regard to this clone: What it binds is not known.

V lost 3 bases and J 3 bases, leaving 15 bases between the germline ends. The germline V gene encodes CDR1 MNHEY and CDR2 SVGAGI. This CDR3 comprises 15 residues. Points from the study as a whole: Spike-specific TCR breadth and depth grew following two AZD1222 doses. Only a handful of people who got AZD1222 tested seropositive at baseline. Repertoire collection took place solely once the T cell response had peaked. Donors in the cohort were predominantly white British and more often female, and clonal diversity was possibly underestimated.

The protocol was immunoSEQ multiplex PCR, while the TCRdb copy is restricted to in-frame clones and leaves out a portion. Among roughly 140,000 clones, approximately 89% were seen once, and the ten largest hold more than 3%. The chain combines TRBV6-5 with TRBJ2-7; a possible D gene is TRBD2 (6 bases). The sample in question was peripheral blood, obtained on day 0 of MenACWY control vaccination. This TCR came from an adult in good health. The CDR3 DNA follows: TGTGCCAGCAGTTATGTCGGGTGGAGGGGCTACGAGCAGTACTTC. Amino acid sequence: CASSYVGWRGYEQYF.